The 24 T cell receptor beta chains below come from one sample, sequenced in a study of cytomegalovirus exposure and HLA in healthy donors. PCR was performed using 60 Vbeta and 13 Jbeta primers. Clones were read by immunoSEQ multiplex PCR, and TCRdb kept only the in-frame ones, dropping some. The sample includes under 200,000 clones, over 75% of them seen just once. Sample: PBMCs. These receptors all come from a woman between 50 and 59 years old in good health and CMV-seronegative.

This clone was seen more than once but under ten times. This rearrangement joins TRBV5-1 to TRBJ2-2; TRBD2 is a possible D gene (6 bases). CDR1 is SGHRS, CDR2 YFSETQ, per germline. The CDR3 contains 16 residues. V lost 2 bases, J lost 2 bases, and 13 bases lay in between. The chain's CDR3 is CASSFGGTPNTGELFF. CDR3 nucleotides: TGCGCCAGCAGCTTTGGTGGGACTCCAAACACCGGGGAGCTGTTTTTT.

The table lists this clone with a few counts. CDR3: CASSLSAGDGYTF. The CDR3 region has the DNA TGTGCCAGCAGTTTATCGGCAGGGGATGGCTACACCTTC. V is TRBV28 and J is TRBJ1-2, with D maybe TRBD1 (6 bases). Trimming took 1 base from V and 6 from J, leaving 9 bases between them. This CDR3 is built from 13 residues. Germline V gene data show CDR1 as MDHEN and CDR2 as SYDVKM.

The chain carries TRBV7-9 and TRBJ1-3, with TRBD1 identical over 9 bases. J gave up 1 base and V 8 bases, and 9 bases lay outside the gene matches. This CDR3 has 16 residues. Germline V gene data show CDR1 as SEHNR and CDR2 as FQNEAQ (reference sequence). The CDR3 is CASVHGDRVSGNTIYF. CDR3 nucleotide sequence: TGTGCCAGCGTACACGGGGACAGGGTGTCTGGAAACACCATATATTTT.

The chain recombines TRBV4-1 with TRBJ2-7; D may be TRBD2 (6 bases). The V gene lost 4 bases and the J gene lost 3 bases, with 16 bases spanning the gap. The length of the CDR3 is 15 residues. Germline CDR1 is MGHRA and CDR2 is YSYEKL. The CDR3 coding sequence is TGCGCCAGCAGCCTGGGGCGGGAAAAAGGCTACGAGCAGTACTTC. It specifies CASSLGREKGYEQYF.

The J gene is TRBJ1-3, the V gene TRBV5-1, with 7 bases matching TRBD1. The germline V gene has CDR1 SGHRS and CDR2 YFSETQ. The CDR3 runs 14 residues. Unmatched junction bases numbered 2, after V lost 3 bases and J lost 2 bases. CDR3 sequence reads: CASSSQGTGNTIYF. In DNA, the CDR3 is TGCGCCAGCAGCTCACAGGGGACTGGAAACACCATATATTTT.

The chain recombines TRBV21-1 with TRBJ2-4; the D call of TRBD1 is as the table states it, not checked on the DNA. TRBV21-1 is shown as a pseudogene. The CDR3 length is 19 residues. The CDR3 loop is CASRDRFLTGAGAKNIQYF. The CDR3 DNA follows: TGTGCCAGCAGAGACCGATTCCTGACAGGGGCAGGAGCCAAAAACATTCAGTACTTC.

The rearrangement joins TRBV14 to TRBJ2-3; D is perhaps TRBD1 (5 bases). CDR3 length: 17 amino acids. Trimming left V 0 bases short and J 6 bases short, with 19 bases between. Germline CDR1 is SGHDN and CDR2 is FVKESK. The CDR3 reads CASSQDPPGFSSDTQYF. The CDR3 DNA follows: TGTGCCAGCAGCCAAGATCCCCCAGGGTTTAGTTCCGATACGCAGTATTTT.

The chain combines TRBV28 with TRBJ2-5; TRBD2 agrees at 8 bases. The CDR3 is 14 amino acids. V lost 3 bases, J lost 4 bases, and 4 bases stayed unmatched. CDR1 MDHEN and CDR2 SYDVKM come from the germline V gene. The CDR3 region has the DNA TGTGCCAGCAGTTTTACGGGAGGGATAGAGACCCAGTACTTC. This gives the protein CASSFTGGIETQYF.

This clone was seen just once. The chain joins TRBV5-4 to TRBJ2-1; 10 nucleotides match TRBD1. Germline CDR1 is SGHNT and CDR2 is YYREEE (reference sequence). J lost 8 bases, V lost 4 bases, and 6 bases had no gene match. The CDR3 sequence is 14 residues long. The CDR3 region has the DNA TGTGCCAGCAGCCCGGGACAGGGGTACGATGAGCAGTTCTTC. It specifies CASSPGQGYDEQFF.

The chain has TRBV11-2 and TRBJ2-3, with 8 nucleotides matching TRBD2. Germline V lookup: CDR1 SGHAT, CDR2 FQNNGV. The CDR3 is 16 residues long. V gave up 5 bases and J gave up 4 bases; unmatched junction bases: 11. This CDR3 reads CASSTLGAGGSDTQYF. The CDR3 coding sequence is TGTGCCAGCAGCACCCTGGGGGCGGGAGGATCAGATACGCAGTATTTT. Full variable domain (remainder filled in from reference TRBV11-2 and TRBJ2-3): EAGVAQSPRYKIIEKRQSVAFWCNPISGHATLYWYQQILGQGPKLLIQFQNNGVVDDSQLPKDRFSAERLKGVDSTLKIQPAKLEDSAVYLCASSTLGAGGSDTQYFGPGTRLTVL.

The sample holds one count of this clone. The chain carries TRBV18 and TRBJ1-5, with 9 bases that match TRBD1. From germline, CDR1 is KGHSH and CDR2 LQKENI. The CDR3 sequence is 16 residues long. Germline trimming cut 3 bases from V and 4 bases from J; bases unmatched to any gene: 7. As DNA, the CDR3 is TGTGCCAGCTCACCTTATCCGGGGACAGGGAATCAGCCCCAGCATTTT. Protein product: CASSPYPGTGNQPQHF.

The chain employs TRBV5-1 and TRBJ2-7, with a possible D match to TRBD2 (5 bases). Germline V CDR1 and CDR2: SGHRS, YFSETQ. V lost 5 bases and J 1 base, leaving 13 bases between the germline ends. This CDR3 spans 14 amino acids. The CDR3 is CASSEGAGSYEQYF. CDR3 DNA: TGCGCCAGCAGTGAGGGCGCCGGGTCCTACGAGCAGTACTTC.

The CDR3 coding sequence is TGTGCCAGCAGCGTATCGGACAGGGTGAATGGCTACACCTTC. Its translation is CASSVSDRVNGYTF. The chain joins TRBV9 to TRBJ1-2; 8 nucleotides align to TRBD1. The CDR3 has 14 residues. CDR1 and CDR2 (germline): SGDLS, YYNGEE. Germline trimming cut 1 base from V and 6 bases from J; bases unmatched to any gene: 5.

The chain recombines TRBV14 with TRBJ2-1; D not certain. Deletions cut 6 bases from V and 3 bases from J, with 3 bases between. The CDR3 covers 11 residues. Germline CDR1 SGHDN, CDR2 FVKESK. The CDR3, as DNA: TGTGCCAGCAGTCTCTACAATGAGCAGTTCTTC. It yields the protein CASSLYNEQFF.

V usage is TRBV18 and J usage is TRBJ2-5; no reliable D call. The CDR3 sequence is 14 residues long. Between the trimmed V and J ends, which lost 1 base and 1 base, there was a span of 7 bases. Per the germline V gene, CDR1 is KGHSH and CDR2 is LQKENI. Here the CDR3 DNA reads TGTGCCAGCTCACCACGGGCAGCCCAAGAGACCCAGTACTTC. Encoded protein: CASSPRAAQETQYF.

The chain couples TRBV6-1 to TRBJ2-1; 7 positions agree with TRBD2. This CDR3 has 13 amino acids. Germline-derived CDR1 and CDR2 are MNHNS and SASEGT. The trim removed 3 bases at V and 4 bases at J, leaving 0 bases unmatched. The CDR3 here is CASSEREYNEQFF. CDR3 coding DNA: TGTGCCAGCAGTGAGCGGGAGTACAATGAGCAGTTCTTC.

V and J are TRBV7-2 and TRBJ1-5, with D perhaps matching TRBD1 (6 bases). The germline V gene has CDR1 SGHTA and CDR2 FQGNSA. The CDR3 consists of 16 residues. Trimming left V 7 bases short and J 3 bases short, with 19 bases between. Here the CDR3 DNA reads TGTGCCAGCAACAAATGGGGCAGGGGTGACAATCAGCCCCAGCATTTT. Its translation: CASNKWGRGDNQPQHF. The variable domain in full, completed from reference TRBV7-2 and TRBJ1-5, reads GAGVSQSPSNKVTEKGKDVELRCDPISGHTALYWYRQSLGQGLEFLIYFQGNSAPDKSGLPSDRFSAERTGGSVSTLTIQRTQQEDSAVYLCASNKWGRGDNQPQHFGDGTRLSIL.

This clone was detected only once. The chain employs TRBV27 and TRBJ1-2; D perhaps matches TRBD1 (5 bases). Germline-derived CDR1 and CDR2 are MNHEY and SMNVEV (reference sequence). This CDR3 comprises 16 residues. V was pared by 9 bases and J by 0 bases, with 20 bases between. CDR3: CARIPPGGSSNYGYTF. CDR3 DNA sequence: TGTGCCAGGATCCCCCCGGGGGGGAGCTCTAACTATGGCTACACCTTC.

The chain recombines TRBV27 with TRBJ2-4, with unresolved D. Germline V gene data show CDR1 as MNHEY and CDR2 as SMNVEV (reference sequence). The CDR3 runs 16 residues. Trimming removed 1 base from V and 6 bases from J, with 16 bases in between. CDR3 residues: CASSLLRVGVGNIQYF. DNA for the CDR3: TGTGCCAGCAGTTTATTACGGGTCGGTGTAGGAAACATTCAGTACTTC.

The CDR3 DNA reads TGCGCCAGCAGTGAGTTAGAGCAGTTCTTC. Translating it yields CASSELEQFF. The V call is TRBV10-2, the J call TRBJ2-1; D is uncertain. This CDR3 contains 10 residues. The ends were cut back, 1 base at V and 10 bases at J, with 2 bases in the middle. The germline V gene encodes CDR1 WSHSY and CDR2 SAAADI.

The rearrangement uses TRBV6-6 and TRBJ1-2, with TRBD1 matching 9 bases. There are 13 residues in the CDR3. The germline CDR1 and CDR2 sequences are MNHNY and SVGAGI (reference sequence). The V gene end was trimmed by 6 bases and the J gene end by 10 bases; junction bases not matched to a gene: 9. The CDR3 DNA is TGTGCCAGCAGCCTCCGGGACAGGGCTTCCTACACCTTC. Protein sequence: CASSLRDRASYTF.

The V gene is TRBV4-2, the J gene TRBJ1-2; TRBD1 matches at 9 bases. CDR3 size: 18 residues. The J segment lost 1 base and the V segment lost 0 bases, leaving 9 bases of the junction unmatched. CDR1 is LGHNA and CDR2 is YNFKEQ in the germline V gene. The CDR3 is CASSQDWIGTGINYGYTF. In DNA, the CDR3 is TGTGCCAGCAGCCAAGATTGGATCGGGACAGGGATTAACTATGGCTACACCTTC.

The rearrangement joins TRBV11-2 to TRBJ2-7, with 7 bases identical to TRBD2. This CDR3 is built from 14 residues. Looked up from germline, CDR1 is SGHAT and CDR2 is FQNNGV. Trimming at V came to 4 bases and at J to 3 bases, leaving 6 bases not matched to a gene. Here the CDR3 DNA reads TGTGCCAGCAGCTGGGGGGGGACGGACTACGAGCAGTACTTC. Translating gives CASSWGGTDYEQYF.

The CDR3 bases are TGCGCCAGCAGCTCGCAAGCGGGAACGGGTGAGACCCAGTACTTC. The encoded protein is CASSSQAGTGETQYF. The rearrangement joins TRBV4-3 to TRBJ2-5, with 7 bases aligning to TRBD2. This CDR3 region has 15 residues. The V and J ends lost 5 bases and 5 bases, in that order; junction bases with no gene match: 11. Germline-derived CDR1 and CDR2 are LGHNA and YSLEER.